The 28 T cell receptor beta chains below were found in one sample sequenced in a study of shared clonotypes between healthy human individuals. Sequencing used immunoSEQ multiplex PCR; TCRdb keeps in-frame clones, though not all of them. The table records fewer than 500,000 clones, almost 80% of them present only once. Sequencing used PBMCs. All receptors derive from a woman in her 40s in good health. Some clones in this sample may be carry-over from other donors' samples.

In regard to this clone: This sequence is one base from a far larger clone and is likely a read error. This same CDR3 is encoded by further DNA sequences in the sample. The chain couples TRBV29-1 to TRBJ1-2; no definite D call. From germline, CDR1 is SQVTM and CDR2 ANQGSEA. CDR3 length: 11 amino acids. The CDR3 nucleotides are TGCAGCGAGTCCTCAAACTACGGCTACACCTTC. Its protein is CSESSNYGYTF.

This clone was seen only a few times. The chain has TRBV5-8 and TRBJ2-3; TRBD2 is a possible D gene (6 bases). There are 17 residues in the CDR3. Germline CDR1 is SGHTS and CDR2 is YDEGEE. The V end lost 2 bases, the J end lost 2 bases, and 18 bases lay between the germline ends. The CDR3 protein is CASSFSIAAWSTDTQYF. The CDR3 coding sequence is TGTGCCAGCAGCTTCAGTATAGCGGCATGGTCCACAGATACGCAGTATTTT.

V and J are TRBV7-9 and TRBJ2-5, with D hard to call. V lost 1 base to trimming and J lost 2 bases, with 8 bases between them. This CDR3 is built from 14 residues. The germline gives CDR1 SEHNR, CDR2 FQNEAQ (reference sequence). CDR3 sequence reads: CASSLVGPQETQYF. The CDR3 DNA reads TGTGCCAGCAGCTTAGTTGGCCCACAAGAGACCCAGTACTTC.

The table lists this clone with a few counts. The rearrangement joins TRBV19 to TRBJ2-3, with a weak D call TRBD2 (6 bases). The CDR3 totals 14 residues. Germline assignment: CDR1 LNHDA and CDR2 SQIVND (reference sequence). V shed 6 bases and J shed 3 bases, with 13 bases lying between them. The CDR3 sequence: CASRSPGLTDTQYF. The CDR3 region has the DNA TGTGCCAGTAGATCCCCGGGACTTACAGATACGCAGTATTTT.

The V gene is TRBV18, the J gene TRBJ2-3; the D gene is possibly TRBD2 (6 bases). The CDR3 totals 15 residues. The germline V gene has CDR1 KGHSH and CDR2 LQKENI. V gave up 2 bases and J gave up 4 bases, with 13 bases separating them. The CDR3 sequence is CASSPAIPGADTQYF. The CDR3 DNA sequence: TGTGCCAGCTCACCAGCAATACCGGGGGCAGATACGCAGTATTTT.

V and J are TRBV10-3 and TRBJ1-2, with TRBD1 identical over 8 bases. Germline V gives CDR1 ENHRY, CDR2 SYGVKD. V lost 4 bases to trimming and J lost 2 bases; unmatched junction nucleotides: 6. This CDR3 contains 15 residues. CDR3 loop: CAISVGTGANYGYTF. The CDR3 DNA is TGTGCCATCAGTGTTGGGACAGGTGCAAACTATGGCTACACCTTC.

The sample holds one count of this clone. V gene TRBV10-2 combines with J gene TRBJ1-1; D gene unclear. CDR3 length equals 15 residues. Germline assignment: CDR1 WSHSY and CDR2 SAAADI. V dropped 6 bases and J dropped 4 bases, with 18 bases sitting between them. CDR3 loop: CASSLGRARVTEAFF. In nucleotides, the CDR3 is TGCGCCAGCAGCCTTGGGAGGGCGAGGGTCACTGAAGCTTTCTTT.

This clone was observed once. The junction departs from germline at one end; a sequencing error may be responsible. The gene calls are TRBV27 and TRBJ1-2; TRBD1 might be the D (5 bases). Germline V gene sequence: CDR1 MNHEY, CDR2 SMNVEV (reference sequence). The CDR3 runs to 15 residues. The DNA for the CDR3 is TGTGCCAGCAGTTTATCTGCCAGGGTAAACTATGGCCACACCTTC. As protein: CASSLSARVNYGHTF.

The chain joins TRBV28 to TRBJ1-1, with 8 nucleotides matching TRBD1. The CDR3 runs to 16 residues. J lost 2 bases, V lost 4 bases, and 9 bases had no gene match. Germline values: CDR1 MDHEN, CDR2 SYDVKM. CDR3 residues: CASSSLQGASNTEAFF. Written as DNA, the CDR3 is TGTGCCAGCAGTTCCCTTCAGGGGGCGAGTAACACTGAAGCTTTCTTT.

CDR3 protein: CASSLYAAGMNEQFF. As DNA, the CDR3 is TGTGCCAGCAGCTTGTATGCGGCAGGGATGAATGAGCAGTTCTTC. The genes are TRBV5-8 and TRBJ2-1, with D maybe TRBD1 (5 bases). CDR1 is SGHTS, CDR2 YDEGEE, per germline. Deletions cut 1 base from V and 7 bases from J, with 15 bases between. The CDR3 extends over 15 amino acids.

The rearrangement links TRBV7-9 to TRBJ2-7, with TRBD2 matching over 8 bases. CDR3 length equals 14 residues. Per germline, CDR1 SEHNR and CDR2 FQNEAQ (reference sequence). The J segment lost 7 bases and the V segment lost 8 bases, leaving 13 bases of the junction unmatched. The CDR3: CASARTSQQGEQYF. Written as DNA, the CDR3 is TGTGCCAGCGCCAGGACTAGCCAACAAGGGGAGCAGTACTTC.

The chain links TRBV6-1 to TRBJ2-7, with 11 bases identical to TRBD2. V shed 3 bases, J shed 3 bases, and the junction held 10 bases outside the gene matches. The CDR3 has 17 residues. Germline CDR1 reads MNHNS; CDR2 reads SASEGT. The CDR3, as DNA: TGTGCCAGCAGTGATCCCCTACTAGCGGGGGCTTACTACGAGCAGTACTTC. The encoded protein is CASSDPLLAGAYYEQYF.

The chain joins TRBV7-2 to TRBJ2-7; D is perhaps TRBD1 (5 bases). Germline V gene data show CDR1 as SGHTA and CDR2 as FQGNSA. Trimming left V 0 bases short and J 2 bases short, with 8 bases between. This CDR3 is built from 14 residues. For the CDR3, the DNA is TGTGCCAGCAGCTTAGCACAGGTTGCCTACGAGCAGTACTTC. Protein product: CASSLAQVAYEQYF.

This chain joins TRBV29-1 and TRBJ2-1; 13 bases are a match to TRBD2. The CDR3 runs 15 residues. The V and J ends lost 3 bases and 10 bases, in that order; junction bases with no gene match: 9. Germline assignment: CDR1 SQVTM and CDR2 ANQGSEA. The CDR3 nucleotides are TGCAGCGTTGACGCCGGACTAGCGGGAGACGGGGAGCAGTTCTTC. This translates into CSVDAGLAGDGEQFF.

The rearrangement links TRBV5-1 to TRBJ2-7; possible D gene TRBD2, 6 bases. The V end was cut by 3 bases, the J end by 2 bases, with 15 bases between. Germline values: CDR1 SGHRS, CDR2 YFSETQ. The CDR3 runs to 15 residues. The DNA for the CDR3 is TGCGCCAGCAGCTCCGGGAGAATCGTCGCCTACGAGCAGTACTTC. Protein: CASSSGRIVAYEQYF.

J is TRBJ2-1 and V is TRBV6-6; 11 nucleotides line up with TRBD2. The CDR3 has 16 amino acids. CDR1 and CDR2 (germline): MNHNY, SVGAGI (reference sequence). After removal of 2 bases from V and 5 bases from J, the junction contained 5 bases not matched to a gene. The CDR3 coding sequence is TGTGCCAGCAGTTACCCCGGGACTAGCGGCCACAATGAGCAGTTCTTC. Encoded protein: CASSYPGTSGHNEQFF.

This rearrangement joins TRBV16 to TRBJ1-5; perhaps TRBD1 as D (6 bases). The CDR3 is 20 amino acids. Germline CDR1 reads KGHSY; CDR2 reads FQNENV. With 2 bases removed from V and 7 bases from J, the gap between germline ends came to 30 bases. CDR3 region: CASSQGGVSGTRGSKQPQHF. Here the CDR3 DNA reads TGTGCCAGCAGCCAAGGGGGCGTCTCGGGAACAAGGGGTTCAAAACAGCCCCAGCATTTT.

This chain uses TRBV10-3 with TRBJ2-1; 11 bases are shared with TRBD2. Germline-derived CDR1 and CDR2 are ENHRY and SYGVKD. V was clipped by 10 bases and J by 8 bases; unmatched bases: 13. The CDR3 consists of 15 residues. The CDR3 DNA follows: TGTGCCACCAGCCTTAGCGGGAGGGCCTCTGATGAGCAGTTCTTC. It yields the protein CATSLSGRASDEQFF.

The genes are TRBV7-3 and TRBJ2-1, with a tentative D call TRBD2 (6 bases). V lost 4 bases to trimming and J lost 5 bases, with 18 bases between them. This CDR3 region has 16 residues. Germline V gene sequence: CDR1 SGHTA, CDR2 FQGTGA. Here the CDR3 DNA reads TGTGCCAGCAGCTCGGGACTTAGCGAAGTAGACAATGAGCAGTTCTTC. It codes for CASSSGLSEVDNEQFF.

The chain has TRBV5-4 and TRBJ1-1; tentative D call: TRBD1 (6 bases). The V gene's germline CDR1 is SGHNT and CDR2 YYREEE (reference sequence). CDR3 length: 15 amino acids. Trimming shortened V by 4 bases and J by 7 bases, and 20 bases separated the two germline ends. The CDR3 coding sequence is TGTGCCAGCAGCCCTGGTGGGGGCTTGGATATTGAAGCTTTCTTT. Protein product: CASSPGGGLDIEAFF.

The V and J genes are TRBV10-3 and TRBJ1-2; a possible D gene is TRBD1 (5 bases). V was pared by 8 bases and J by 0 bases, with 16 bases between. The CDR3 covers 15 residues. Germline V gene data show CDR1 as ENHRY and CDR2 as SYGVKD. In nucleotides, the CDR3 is TGTGCCATCTCTGGCGGACAAAGGGCTAACTATGGCTACACCTTC. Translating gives CAISGGQRANYGYTF.

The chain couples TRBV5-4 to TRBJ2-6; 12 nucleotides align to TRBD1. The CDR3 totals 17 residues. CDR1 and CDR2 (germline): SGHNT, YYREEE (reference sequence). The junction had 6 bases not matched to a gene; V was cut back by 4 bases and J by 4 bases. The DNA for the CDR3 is TGTGCCAGCAGCCTGGGACAGGGGGCGGGGGGGGCCAACGTCCTGACTTTC. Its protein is CASSLGQGAGGANVLTF. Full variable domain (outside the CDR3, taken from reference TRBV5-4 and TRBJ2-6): ETGVTQSPTHLIKTRGQQVTLRCSSQSGHNTVSWYQQALGQGPQFIFQYYREEENGRGNFPPRFSGLQFPNYSSELNVNALELDDSALYLCASSLGQGAGGANVLTFGAGSRLTVL.

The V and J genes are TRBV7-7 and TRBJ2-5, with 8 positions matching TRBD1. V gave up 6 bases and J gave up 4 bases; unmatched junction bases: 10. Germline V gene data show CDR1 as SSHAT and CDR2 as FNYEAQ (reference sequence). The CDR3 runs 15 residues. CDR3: CASSQNTGGRETQYF. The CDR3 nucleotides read TGTGCCAGCAGTCAAAACACAGGGGGTAGAGAGACCCAGTACTTC. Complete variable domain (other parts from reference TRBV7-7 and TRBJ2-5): GAGVSQSPRYKVTKRGQDVTLRCDPISSHATLYWYQQALGQGPEFLTYFNYEAQPDKSGLPSDRFSAERPEGSISTLTIQRTEQRDSAMYRCASSQNTGGRETQYFGPGTRLLVL.

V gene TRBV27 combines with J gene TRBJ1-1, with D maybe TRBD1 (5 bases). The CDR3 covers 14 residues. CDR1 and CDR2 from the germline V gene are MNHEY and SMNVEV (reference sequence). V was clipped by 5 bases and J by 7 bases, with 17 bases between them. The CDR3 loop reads CASSPWHRPYEAFF. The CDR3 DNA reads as TGTGCCAGCAGTCCATGGCACAGGCCCTATGAAGCTTTCTTT.

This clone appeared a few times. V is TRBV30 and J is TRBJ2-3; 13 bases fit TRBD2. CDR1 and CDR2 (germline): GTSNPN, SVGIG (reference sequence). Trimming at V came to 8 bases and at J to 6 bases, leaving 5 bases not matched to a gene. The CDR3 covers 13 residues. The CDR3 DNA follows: TGTGCCCGGGGACTAGCGGGATCGGATACGCAGTATTTT. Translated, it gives CARGLAGSDTQYF. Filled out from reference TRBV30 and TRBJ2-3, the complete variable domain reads SQTIHQWPATLVQPVGSPLSLECTVEGTSNPNLYWYRQAAGRGLQLLFYSVGIGQISSEVPQNLSASRPQDRQFILSSKKLLLSDSGFYLCARGLAGSDTQYFGPGTRLTVL.

CDR3 sequence: CASSLSVADTQYF. CDR3 coding DNA: TGTGCCAGCAGCTTAAGTGTGGCAGATACGCAGTATTTT. V and J are TRBV5-4 and TRBJ2-3; D not certain. The CDR3 contains 13 residues. Trimming removed 2 bases from V and 4 bases from J, with 8 bases in between. From germline, CDR1 is SGHNT and CDR2 YYREEE (reference sequence).

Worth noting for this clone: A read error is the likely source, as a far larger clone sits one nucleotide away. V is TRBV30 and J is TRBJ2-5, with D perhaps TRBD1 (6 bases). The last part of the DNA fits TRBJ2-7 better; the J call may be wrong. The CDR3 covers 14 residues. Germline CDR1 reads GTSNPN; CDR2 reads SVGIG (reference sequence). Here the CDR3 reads CAWSVLRGYYEQYF. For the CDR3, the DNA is TGTGCCTGGAGTGTACTCAGGGGCTACTACGAGCAGTACTTC.

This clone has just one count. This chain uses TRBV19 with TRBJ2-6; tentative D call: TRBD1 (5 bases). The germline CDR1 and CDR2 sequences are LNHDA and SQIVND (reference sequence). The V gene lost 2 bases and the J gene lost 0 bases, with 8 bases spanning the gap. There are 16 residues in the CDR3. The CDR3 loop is CASSIRTRSGANVLTF. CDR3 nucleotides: TGTGCCAGTAGTATAAGGACACGCTCTGGGGCCAACGTCCTGACTTTC. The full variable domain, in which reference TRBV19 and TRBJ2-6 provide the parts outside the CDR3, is DGGITQSPKYLFRKEGQNVTLSCEQNLNHDAMYWYRQDPGQGLRLIYYSQIVNDFQKGDIAEGYSVSREKKESFPLTVTSAQKNPTAFYLCASSIRTRSGANVLTFGAGSRLTVL.